This passage covers 17 T cell receptor beta chains from one sample sequenced in a study of T cell responses to AZD1222 COVID-19 vaccine. The protocol was immunoSEQ multiplex PCR, while the TCRdb copy is restricted to in-frame clones and leaves out a portion. The sample contains 110,000 to 150,000 clones, over 75% of which appear only once. This specimen was peripheral blood, taken on day 0 of AZD1222 vaccination. Receptors were obtained from an adult in good health.

The rearrangement links TRBV5-4 to TRBJ2-4, with D possibly being TRBD1 (7 bases). Per the germline V gene, CDR1 is SGHNT and CDR2 is YYREEE (reference sequence). The CDR3 spans 14 residues. V lost 0 bases and J 5 bases, leaving 9 bases between the germline ends. The CDR3 is CASSLAGGQNIQYF. CDR3 nucleotides: TGTGCCAGCAGCTTGGCAGGGGGGCAAAACATTCAGTACTTC.

This clone was seen only once. The V gene is TRBV19, the J gene TRBJ2-7; 12 nucleotides agree with TRBD2. This CDR3 region has 16 residues. The J segment lost 1 base and the V segment lost 6 bases, leaving 7 bases of the junction unmatched. CDR1 LNHDA and CDR2 SQIVND come from the germline V gene (reference sequence). CDR3 in amino acids: CASRKGLAGESYEQYF. The DNA for the CDR3 is TGTGCCAGTAGGAAGGGACTAGCGGGCGAATCCTACGAGCAGTACTTC.

The J gene is TRBJ1-1, the V gene TRBV19, with 7 bases matching TRBD1. Germline CDR1 and CDR2: LNHDA and SQIVND (reference sequence). V lost 4 bases to trimming and J lost 2 bases; unmatched junction nucleotides: 7. The CDR3 runs 15 residues. The CDR3 region is CASSTATGVNTEAFF. Written as DNA, the CDR3 is TGTGCCAGTAGTACCGCAACAGGGGTAAACACTGAAGCTTTCTTT.

The chain has TRBV7-8 and TRBJ2-5, with D unclear. The CDR3 is 13 residues long. Germline assignment: CDR1 SGHVS and CDR2 FQNEAQ. Trimming left V 1 base short and J 3 bases short, with 6 bases between. CDR3 loop: CASSLVGEETQYF. DNA for the CDR3: TGTGCCAGCAGCTTAGTAGGCGAAGAGACCCAGTACTTC.

This sequence joins TRBV4-2 and TRBJ2-3, with no clear D. Trimming removed 4 bases from V and 0 bases from J, with 11 bases in between. CDR3 size: 15 residues. The germline V gene has CDR1 LGHNA and CDR2 YNFKEQ. For the CDR3, the DNA is TGTGCCAGCAGCCCCCTGAGGTCTAGCACAGATACGCAGTATTTT. It codes for CASSPLRSSTDTQYF.

The chain couples TRBV19 to TRBJ1-2; 9 nucleotides align to TRBD1. Trimming removed 9 bases from V and 6 bases from J; junction bases left unmatched: 5. This CDR3 has 12 amino acids. The germline V gene encodes CDR1 LNHDA and CDR2 SQIVND (reference sequence). In DNA form, the CDR3 reads TGTGCCAGCGCACAGGGGGCGCATGGCTACACCTTC. Residues: CASAQGAHGYTF.

This chain joins TRBV27 and TRBJ2-3; D unclear. V was shortened by 3 bases and J by 6 bases, with 13 bases between the two germline ends. From germline, CDR1 is MNHEY and CDR2 SMNVEV (reference sequence). This CDR3 has 14 amino acids. The CDR3 loop is CASSLRSYRDTQYF. CDR3 bases: TGTGCCAGCAGTTTGAGAAGCTATAGGGATACGCAGTATTTT.

The chain uses TRBV18 and TRBJ1-3; TRBD1 agrees at 9 bases. The CDR3 length is 16 residues. V was pared by 6 bases and J by 1 base, with 7 bases of the junction left unmatched. Germline values: CDR1 KGHSH, CDR2 LQKENI. The CDR3 loop reads CASSRGQGTSGNTIYF. CDR3 in DNA: TGTGCCAGCTCTCGGGGACAGGGAACGTCTGGAAACACCATATATTTT.

The chain is built from TRBV11-3 and TRBJ1-6; D remains unclear. This CDR3 region has 14 residues. Trimming cost V 0 bases and J 8 bases, with 8 bases left between them. CDR1 is SGHNT, CDR2 YENEEA, per germline. This CDR3 reads CASSLEGSDSPLHF. The CDR3, as DNA: TGTGCCAGCAGCTTAGAGGGGTCCGATTCACCCCTCCACTTT.

The V and J genes are TRBV4-2 and TRBJ1-1; D gene ambiguous. This CDR3 comprises 14 residues. V was clipped by 4 bases and J by 6 bases, with 15 bases between them. The germline V gene has CDR1 LGHNA and CDR2 YNFKEQ. The CDR3 sequence: CASSPSPEVAEAFF. As DNA, the CDR3 is TGTGCCAGCAGCCCGTCCCCGGAGGTTGCTGAAGCTTTCTTT.

This sequence joins TRBV14 and TRBJ1-2, with unresolved D. Germline V gene sequence: CDR1 SGHDN, CDR2 FVKESK. The CDR3 has 15 amino acids. With 0 bases removed from V and 4 bases from J, the gap between germline ends came to 12 bases. This chain's CDR3 is CASSQEVWNSYGYTF. In DNA, the CDR3 is TGTGCCAGCAGCCAAGAGGTCTGGAACAGCTATGGCTACACCTTC. Based on the CDR3 plus reference TRBV14 and TRBJ1-2, the full variable domain is EAGVTQFPSHSVIEKGQTVTLRCDPISGHDNLYWYRRVMGKEIKFLLHFVKESKQDESGMPNNRFLAERTGGTYSTLKVQPAELEDSGVYFCASSQEVWNSYGYTFGSGTRLTVV.

This clone appeared a single time. The V and J genes are TRBV6-5 and TRBJ2-3; unclear D gene. The V end was cut by 2 bases, the J end by 0 bases, with 3 bases between. Germline CDR1 and CDR2: MNHEY and SVGAGI. The CDR3 covers 13 residues. CDR3 sequence reads: CASSYRSTDTQYF. The CDR3 nucleotides read TGTGCCAGCAGTTACCGTAGCACAGATACGCAGTATTTT.

This chain joins TRBV5-1 and TRBJ1-4; 10 positions match TRBD1. The V segment lost 4 bases and the J segment 8 bases; nucleotides outside the gene matches: 8. Germline loops: CDR1 SGHRS, CDR2 YFSETQ. CDR3 size: 15 residues. The CDR3 loop reads CASSRRGTGDEKLFF. CDR3 DNA: TGCGCCAGCAGCCGGCGCGGGACAGGGGACGAAAAACTGTTTTTT.

The table lists this clone with a few counts. The chain joins TRBV19 to TRBJ1-1; a weak D match, TRBD1 (6 bases). CDR1 LNHDA and CDR2 SQIVND come from the germline V gene (reference sequence). This CDR3 comprises 15 residues. Trimming shortened V by 5 bases and J by 1 base, and 14 bases separated the two germline ends. The CDR3 loop reads CASSQQGMANTEAFF. DNA of the CDR3: TGTGCCAGTAGTCAACAGGGCATGGCGAACACTGAAGCTTTCTTT.

The V gene is TRBV24-1, the J gene TRBJ2-5; no definite D call. The CDR3 extends over 12 amino acids. CDR1 and CDR2 from the germline V gene are KGHDR and SFDVKD. The ends were cut back, 2 bases at V and 5 bases at J, with 5 bases in the middle. The CDR3 DNA follows: TGTGCCACCAGTGATTCCGGTGAGACCCAGTACTTC. This sequence encodes CATSDSGETQYF.

The chain joins TRBV30 to TRBJ2-5, with 13 nucleotides matching TRBD2. CDR1 GTSNPN and CDR2 SVGIG come from the germline V gene (reference sequence). With V trimmed by 3 bases and J by 5 bases, 6 bases remained unmatched. The CDR3 spans 15 residues. The CDR3 sequence: CAWSRLAGGGETQYF. The CDR3 DNA follows: TGTGCCTGGAGCAGACTAGCGGGAGGTGGTGAGACCCAGTACTTC.

V and J are TRBV4-1 and TRBJ2-1; D is undetermined. V lost 1 base and J lost 6, with 13 bases in between. Germline V gives CDR1 MGHRA, CDR2 YSYEKL. This CDR3 spans 15 amino acids. For the CDR3, the DNA is TGCGCCAGCAGCCAAGGGTACGGACCTATCAATGAGCAGTTCTTC. Translation gives CASSQGYGPINEQFF.